This T cell receptor (beta chain) appears in the sequencing data of a study of OX40 agonist ivuxolimab in advanced cancers. The wider study: From roughly 20 to 85 years was the age range, with a mean of approximately 58 years, and roughly 83% were male. Study observations and caveats: There were also nonresponders showing low normalized T-cell clonal expansion. CD4+ T cells averaged fewer expanded clones than CD8+ T cells.

Sampling of blood occurred at baseline, cycle 4 day 1, and cycle 7 day 1. Germline CDR1 is LGHNA and CDR2 is YSLEER. The CDR3 runs to 14 residues. With 1 base removed from V and 4 bases from J, the gap between germline ends came to 7 bases. Points on this clone: Its antigen remains unknown.

TCRdb's table, derived via immunoSEQ multiplex PCR, lists solely in-frame clones and lacks some. There are around 74,000 clones in the sample; more than 80% occur only once, and roughly 0.5% lies in the top ten. V and J are TRBV4-3 and TRBJ2-2; D gene uncertain. The sequence was collected from an adult with an advanced solid tumor such as melanoma, head and neck, liver or kidney cancer. The material was CD4+ or CD8+ T cells sorted from blood, obtained in a trial of the OX40 agonist ivuxolimab. The CDR3 loop is CASSQVARTGELFF. The CDR3 bases are TGCGCCAGCAGCCAAGTGGCCCGCACCGGGGAGCTGTTTTTT.